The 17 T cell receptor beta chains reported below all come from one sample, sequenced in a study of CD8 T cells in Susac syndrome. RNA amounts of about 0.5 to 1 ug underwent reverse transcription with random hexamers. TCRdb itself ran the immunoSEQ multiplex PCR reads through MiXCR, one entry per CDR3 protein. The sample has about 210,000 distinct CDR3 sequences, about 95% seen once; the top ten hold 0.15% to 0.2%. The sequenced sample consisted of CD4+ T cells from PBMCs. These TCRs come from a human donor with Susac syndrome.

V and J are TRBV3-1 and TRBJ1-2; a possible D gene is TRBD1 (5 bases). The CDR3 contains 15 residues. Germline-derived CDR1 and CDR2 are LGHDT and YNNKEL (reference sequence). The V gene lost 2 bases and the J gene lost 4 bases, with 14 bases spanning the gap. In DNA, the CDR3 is TGTGCCAGCAGCCAAACTGAACAGGAGGGCTATGGCTACACCTTC. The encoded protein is CASSQTEQEGYGYTF.

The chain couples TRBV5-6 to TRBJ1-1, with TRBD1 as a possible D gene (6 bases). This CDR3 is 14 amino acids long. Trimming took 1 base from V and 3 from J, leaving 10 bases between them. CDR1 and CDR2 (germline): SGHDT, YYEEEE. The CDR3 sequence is CASSLTGRDTEAFF. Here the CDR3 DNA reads TGTGCCAGCAGCTTGACAGGGCGGGACACTGAAGCTTTCTTT.

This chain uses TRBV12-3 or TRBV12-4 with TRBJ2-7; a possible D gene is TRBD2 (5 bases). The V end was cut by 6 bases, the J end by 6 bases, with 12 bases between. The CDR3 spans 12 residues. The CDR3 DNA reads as TGTGCCAGCAGGACGGACGAGGGCGAGCAGTACTTC. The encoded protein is CASRTDEGEQYF.

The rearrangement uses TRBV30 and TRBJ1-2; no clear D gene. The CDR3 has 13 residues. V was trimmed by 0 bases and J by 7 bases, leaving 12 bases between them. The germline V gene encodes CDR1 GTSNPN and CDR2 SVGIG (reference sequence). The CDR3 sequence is CAWSVVVEIGYTF. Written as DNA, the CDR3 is TGTGCCTGGAGTGTGGTGGTGGAGATTGGCTACACCTTC.

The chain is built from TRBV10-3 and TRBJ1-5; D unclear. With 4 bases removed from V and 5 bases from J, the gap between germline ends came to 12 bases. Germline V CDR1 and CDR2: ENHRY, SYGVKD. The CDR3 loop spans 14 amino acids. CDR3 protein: CAISGLRDDQPQHF. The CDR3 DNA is TGTGCCATCAGTGGACTCCGTGACGATCAGCCCCAGCATTTT.

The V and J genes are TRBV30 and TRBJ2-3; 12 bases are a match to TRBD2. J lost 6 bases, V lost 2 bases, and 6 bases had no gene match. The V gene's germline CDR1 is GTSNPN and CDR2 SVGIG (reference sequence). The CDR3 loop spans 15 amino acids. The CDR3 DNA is TGTGCCTGGAGTCTAAGGACTAGCGGGGTGGATACGCAGTATTTT. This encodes CAWSLRTSGVDTQYF.

CDR3 amino acids: CASSVESGGVGETQYF. As DNA, the CDR3 is TGTGCCAGCAGCGTAGAAAGCGGGGGGGTAGGTGAGACCCAGTACTTC. This chain connects TRBV9 to TRBJ2-5; 10 bases map to TRBD2. With V trimmed by 0 bases and J by 5 bases, 7 bases remained unmatched. The germline V gene has CDR1 SGDLS and CDR2 YYNGEE. The CDR3 contains 16 residues.

The CDR3 nucleotides are TGTGCCAGCAGCCAGGACAGAGCTAATTCACCCCTCCACTTT. It encodes CASSQDRANSPLHF. The rearrangement joins TRBV5-4 to TRBJ1-6, with TRBD1 as a possible D gene (6 bases). The CDR3 sequence is 14 residues long. With 4 bases removed from V and 6 bases from J, the gap between germline ends came to 11 bases. CDR1 is SGHNT, CDR2 YYREEE, per germline (reference sequence).

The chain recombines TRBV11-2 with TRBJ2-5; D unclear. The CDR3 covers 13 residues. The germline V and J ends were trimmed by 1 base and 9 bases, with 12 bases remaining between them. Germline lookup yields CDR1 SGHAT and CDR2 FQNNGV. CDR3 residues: CASSLGTSVAQYF. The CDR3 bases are TGTGCCAGCAGCTTAGGGACCTCGGTGGCCCAGTACTTC.

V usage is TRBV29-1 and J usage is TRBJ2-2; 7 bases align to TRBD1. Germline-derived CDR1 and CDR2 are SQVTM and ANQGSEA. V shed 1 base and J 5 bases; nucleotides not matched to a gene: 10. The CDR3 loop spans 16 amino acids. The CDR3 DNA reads TGCAGCGTTGAAGGAGGGGACAGTAACAGTACCGGGGAGCTGTTTTTT. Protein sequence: CSVEGGDSNSTGELFF.

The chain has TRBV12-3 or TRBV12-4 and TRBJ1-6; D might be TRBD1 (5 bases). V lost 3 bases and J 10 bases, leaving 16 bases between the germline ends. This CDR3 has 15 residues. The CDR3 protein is CASSLADSFRSPLHF. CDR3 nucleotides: TGTGCCAGCAGTTTGGCAGACAGCTTCAGGTCACCCCTCCACTTT.

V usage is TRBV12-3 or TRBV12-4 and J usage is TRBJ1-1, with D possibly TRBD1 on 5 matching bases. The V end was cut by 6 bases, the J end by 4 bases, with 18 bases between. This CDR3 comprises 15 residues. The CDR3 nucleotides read TGTGCCAGCAGGGGGGGTTCACCTCCGGGCACTGAAGCTTTCTTT. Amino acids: CASRGGSPPGTEAFF.

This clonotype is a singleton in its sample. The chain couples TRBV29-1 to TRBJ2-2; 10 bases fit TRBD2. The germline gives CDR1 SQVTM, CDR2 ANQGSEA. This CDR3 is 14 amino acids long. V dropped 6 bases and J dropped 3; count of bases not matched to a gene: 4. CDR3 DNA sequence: TGCAGCGTGCTAAGCGGGGGGGACACCGGGGAGCTGTTTTTT. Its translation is CSVLSGGDTGELFF.

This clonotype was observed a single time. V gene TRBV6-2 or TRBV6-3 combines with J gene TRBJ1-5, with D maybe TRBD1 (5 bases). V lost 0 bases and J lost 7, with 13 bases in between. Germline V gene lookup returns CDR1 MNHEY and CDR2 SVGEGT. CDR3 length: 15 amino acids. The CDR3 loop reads CASSYSRTFGQPQHF. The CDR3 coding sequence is TGTGCCAGCAGTTACTCGAGGACATTTGGACAGCCCCAGCATTTT.

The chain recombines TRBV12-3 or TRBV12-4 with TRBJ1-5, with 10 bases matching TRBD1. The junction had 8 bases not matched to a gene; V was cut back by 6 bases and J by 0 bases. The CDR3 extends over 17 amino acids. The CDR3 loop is CASSPGQGLHSNQPQHF. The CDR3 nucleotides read TGTGCCAGCAGCCCGGGACAGGGGCTTCATAGCAATCAGCCCCAGCATTTT.

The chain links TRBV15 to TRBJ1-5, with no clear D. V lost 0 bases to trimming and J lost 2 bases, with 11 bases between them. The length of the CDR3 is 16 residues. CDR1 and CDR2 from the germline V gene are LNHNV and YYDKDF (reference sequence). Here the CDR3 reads CATSRDSWQGNQPQHF. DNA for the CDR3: TGTGCCACCAGCAGAGATTCTTGGCAGGGCAATCAGCCCCAGCATTTT.

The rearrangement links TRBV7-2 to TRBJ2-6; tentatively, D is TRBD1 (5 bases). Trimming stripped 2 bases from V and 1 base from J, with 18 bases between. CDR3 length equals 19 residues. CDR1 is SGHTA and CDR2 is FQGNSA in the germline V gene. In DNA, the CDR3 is TGTGCCAGCAGCTTAAGGAAACAGGCCCGTGTATCTGGGGCCAACGTCCTGACTTTC. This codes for CASSLRKQARVSGANVLTF.